The source of this TCR beta chain is a study of CD8 T cells in Susac syndrome. Points on this clonotype: Its antigen is still unknown.

RNA amounts of roughly 0.5 to 1 ug underwent reverse transcription with random hexamers. One entry per CDR3 protein, called by TCRdb with MiXCR from the immunoSEQ multiplex PCR reads. The repertoire holds some 400,000 distinct CDR3 sequences, with more than 70% as singletons. Study conclusions and caveats: It was acknowledged in the study that the number of individuals who were included in its TCR sequencing and HLA analysis was relatively small.

This CDR3 is built from 16 residues. The V and J ends lost 5 bases and 4 bases, in that order; junction bases with no gene match: 12. The specimen sequenced was CD8+ T cells from PBMCs. V gene TRBV12-3 or TRBV12-4 combines with J gene TRBJ2-3; 7 bases agree with TRBD1. This clonotype was obtained from a human donor with multiple sclerosis. CDR3 in amino acids: CASSPSTGYYPDTQYF. The CDR3 DNA sequence: TGTGCCAGCAGTCCCTCGACAGGGTATTATCCAGATACGCAGTATTTT.